The sequence of this T cell receptor beta chain was determined in a study of beta chain features in type 1 diabetes. The overall study: In age, gender and cell yields, patients were similar to healthy donors. Notes on the study in general: More deletions and fewer insertions at VDJ junctions were seen in type 1 diabetes patients. Cells that show high TCR expression could be over-represented by cDNA sequencing. A PCR bias possibly favoring shorter templates would apply equally to patients and controls. There was a moderate but significant shortening of TCRB CDR3s in all four CD4+ subsets of Type 1 diabetes patients.

This clone has only a few counts. Its antigen is not identified. Every bit of the isolated RNA underwent reverse transcription, so sequencing read expressed TCRB transcripts. Produced via immunoSEQ multiplex PCR; TCRdb's table is partial and in-frame only. Of about 650,000 clones in the sample, around 12% are singletons; the top ten hold over 0.1%. The V and J ends lost 1 base and 0 bases respectively, with 5 bases between them. The V gene's germline CDR1 is SGHDT and CDR2 YYEEEE. The CDR3 runs to 14 residues. The source material was naive CD4+ T cells from blood. This chain connects TRBV5-6 to TRBJ2-1, with D perhaps TRBD2 (5 bases). This receptor was identified in a man aged 25-45 years with type 1 diabetes. The CDR3: CASSLRGSYNEQFF. DNA for the CDR3: TGTGCCAGCAGCTTGCGGGGCTCCTACAATGAGCAGTTCTTC. The full variable domain, its missing parts supplied by reference TRBV5-6 and TRBJ2-1, is DAGVTQSPTHLIKTRGQQVTLRCSPKSGHDTVSWYQQALGQGPQFIFQYYEEEERQRGNFPDRFSGHQFPNYSSELNVNALLLGDSALYLCASSLRGSYNEQFFGPGTRLTVL.